This TCR beta chain was identified during a study of prognosis after radiotherapy for stage I lung cancer. Study in general: Every patient with non-small cell lung cancer was judged medically inoperable.

The germline gives CDR1 SGHAT, CDR2 FQNNGV. This CDR3 has 14 residues. With two-round multiplex PCR, TCR beta CDR3 sequences were amplified from genomic DNA. The use of primers specific to each TRBV and TRBJ gene characterized first-round PCR. Each CDR3 protein is one row after TCRdb ran MiXCR on the multiplex PCR reads. Among 15,000 to 20,000 distinct CDR3 sequences listed, less than 35% were seen once. Points on this clonotype: Its ends do not fully match the called genes, so a read error is possible.

The chain uses TRBV11-2 and TRBJ1-1, with 9 positions matching TRBD1. Sequenced here: PBMCs, sampled before or after stereotactic body radiation therapy (not recorded which). The sequence was collected from a donor over 45 with non-small cell lung cancer. CDR3 coding DNA: TGTGCCAGCAGATTCGGACAGGGGAACATTGAAGCTTTCTTT. Residues: CASRFGQGNIEAFF.